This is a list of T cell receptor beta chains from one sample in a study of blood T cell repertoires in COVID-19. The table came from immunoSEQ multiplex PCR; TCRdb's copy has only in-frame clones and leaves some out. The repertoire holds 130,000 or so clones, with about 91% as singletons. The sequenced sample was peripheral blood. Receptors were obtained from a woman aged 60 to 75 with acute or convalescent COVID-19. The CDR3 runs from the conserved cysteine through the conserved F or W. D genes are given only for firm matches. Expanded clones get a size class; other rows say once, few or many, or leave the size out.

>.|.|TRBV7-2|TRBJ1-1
CASSRRSGTTTEAFF
TGTGCCAGCAGCCGCCGCAGCGGGACAACAACCGAAGCTTTCTTT
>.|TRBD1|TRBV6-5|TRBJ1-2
CASRRGQGDGYTF
TGTGCCAGCAGACGAGGACAGGGCGATGGCTACACCTTC
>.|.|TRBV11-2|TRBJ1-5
CASSLTRGFNQPQHF
TGTGCCAGCAGCCTTACGAGGGGGTTCAATCAGCCCCAGCATTTT
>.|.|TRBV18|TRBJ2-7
CASSPDIVEQYF
TGTGCCAGCTCCCCAGACATCGTCGAGCAGTACTTC
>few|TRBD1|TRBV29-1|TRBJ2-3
CSGGRPTGSADTQYF
TGCAGCGGGGGCCGACCGACAGGGTCGGCAGATACGCAGTATTTT
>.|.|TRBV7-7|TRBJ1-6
CASSLDGGVNSPLHF
TGTGCTAGCAGCTTAGACGGGGGGGTGAATTCACCCCTCCACTTT
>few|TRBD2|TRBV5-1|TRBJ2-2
CASTRLAGSTGELFF
TGCGCCAGCACAAGACTAGCGGGGTCCACCGGGGAGCTGTTTTTT
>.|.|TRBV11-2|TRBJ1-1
CASSLREADTEAFF
TGTGCCAGCAGCTTACGGGAGGCGGACACTGAAGCTTTCTTT
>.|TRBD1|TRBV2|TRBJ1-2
CASRAYGTGLNTF
TGTGCCAGCAGGGCTTACGGGACAGGGCTTAACACCTTC
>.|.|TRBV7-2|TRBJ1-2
CASSGRQAPHGYTF
TGTGCCAGCAGCGGCAGACAGGCCCCTCATGGCTACACCTTC
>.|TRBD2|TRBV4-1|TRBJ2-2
CASSRTSGGTGELFF
TGCGCCAGCAGCCGCACTAGCGGAGGGACCGGGGAGCTGTTTTTT
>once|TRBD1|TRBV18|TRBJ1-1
CASSPNDGGQGNDGAFF
TGTGCCAGCTCTCCAAACGACGGGGGACAGGGGAATGATGGAGCTTTCTTT
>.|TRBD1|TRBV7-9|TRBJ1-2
CASSLPDRGGDGYTF
TGTGCCAGCAGCTTACCTGACAGGGGAGGAGATGGCTACACCTTC
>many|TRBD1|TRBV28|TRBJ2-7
CASSVPGQGAYEQYF
TGTGCCAGCAGTGTTCCGGGACAGGGGGCCTACGAGCAGTACTTC
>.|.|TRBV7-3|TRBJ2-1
CASSVTRGDEQFF
TGTGCCAGCAGCGTTACAAGGGGCGATGAGCAGTTCTTC
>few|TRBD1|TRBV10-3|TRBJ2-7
CAISEYLLQGGNYEQYF
TGTGCCATCAGTGAATACTTATTACAGGGGGGAAATTACGAGCAGTACTTC
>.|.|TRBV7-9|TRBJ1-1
CASRYGRGAAFF
TGTGCCAGCAGATACGGTCGTGGGGCAGCTTTCTTT
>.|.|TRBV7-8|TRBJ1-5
CASSFSGNQPQHF
TGTGCCAGCAGCTTCTCTGGCAATCAGCCCCAGCATTTT
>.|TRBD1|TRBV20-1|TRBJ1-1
CSASAGGTGEVNTEAFF
TGCAGTGCTAGTGCCGGCGGGACAGGGGAGGTGAACACTGAAGCTTTCTTT
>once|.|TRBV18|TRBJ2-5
CASSDSLQETQYF
TGTGCCAGCTCAGACAGTCTCCAAGAGACCCAGTACTTC
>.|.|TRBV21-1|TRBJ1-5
CASSKWLGSNQPQHF
TGTGCCAGCAGCAAATGGTTAGGGAGTAATCAGCCCCAGCATTTT
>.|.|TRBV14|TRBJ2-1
CASSQVASYNEQFF
TGTGCCAGCAGCCAAGTAGCCTCCTACAATGAGCAGTTCTTC
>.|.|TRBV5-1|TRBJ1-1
CASNDRRGVNTEAFF
TGCGCCAGCAACGACCGCCGGGGGGTGAACACTGAAGCTTTCTTT
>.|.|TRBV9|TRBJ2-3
CASSVWARDTQYF
TGTGCCAGCAGCGTATGGGCACGCGATACGCAGTATTTT
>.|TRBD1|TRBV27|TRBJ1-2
CASSWTGNYGYTF
TGTGCCAGCAGTTGGACAGGGAACTATGGCTACACCTTC